The rows below give T cell receptor beta chains drawn from one sample of a study of T-cell memory formation after mild COVID-19. TCRdb independently ran MiXCR on the 5' RACE reads; one entry per CDR3 protein. The table has 280,000 or so distinct CDR3 sequences, 8% to 10% seen once. Sequencing was carried out using PBMCs or a T cell subset sorted from them (not recorded which). The receptors were sampled from a man aged 18 to 30 who had mild COVID-19 (a few samples of this study predate the infection). Cell type and time point are not known. The CDR3 runs from the conserved cysteine through the conserved F or W. A D gene is named only where the DNA matches it firmly. Rows give clone size only sometimes, using once, few, many, or a class for an expanded clone.

D	J	V	size	DNA	CDR3
NA	TRBJ1-3	TRBV5-1	NA	TGCGCCAGCAGCCTCGACAGATCCGGAAACACCATATATTTT	CASSLDRSGNTIYF
NA	TRBJ1-1	TRBV7-9	NA	TGTGCCAGCAGCCTCGACATTGCTCCTGAAGCTTTCTTT	CASSLDIAPEAFF
TRBD1	TRBJ1-1	TRBV12-3/TRBV12-4	NA	TGTGCCAGCAGACCGGGACAGGGGCATGAAGCTTTCTTT	CASRPGQGHEAFF
NA	TRBJ2-5	TRBV4-3	NA	TGCGCCAGCAGCCAAGATTTGCGGTCCACAGAGACCCAGTACTTC	CASSQDLRSTETQYF
TRBD1	TRBJ1-2	TRBV24-1	NA	TGTGCCACCAGTGGGCAGGGGGTAGACGGCTACACCTTC	CATSGQGVDGYTF
NA	TRBJ2-3	TRBV12-3/TRBV12-4	NA	TGTGCCAGCAGTTTAGGGGGTCCGCGTGGAGATACGCAGTATTTT	CASSLGGPRGDTQYF
NA	TRBJ2-3	TRBV12-3/TRBV12-4	NA	TGTGCCAGCGAGCTTAGGGGCGGTAGCACAGATACGCAGTATTTT	CASELRGGSTDTQYF
NA	TRBJ2-2	TRBV20-1	NA	TGCAGTGCTCCCGCCTGGCAGGCGAACACCGGGGAGCTGTTTTTT	CSAPAWQANTGELFF
TRBD2	TRBJ2-5	TRBV2	NA	TGTGCCAGCAGCACAAATCGAGTGCGGGGGGGACGTGAGACCCAGTACTTC	CASSTNRVRGGRETQYF
NA	TRBJ1-6	TRBV6-1	many	TGTGCCAGCAGTGAAGCTTCGGACCTCCACTTT	CASSEASDLHF